This TCR beta chain was obtained from a study of regulatory T cells in long-lasting Graves disease. Libraries of TCR beta came from iRepertoire HTBI primers plus Arm-PCR of CDR3 regions. Via MiXCR, TCRdb re-called the multiplex PCR reads, giving one row per CDR3 protein. The data contain fewer than 450,000 distinct CDR3 sequences, approximately 16% of them singletons. General study findings and limits: The study found lower TCR diversity in persistent Graves' patients than in newly diagnosed ones.

There are 14 residues in the CDR3. The V end lost 3 bases, the J end lost 10 bases, and 13 bases lay between the germline ends. This clonotype was seen at least ten times. Its specificity is unknown. Time point here: newly diagnosed GD, antithyroid drugs for less than 3 months. Extracted PBMC RNA gave rise to the TCR library. The same sample was also studied in work on T cells in Graves' hyperthyroidism and ophthalmopathy. That study reports: Exclusion of patients followed from uncontrolled infection, other autoimmune disease, pregnancy or lactation. Blood also showed most of the thyroid clonotypes that were expanded above 0.001.

The chain joins TRBV12-3 or TRBV12-4 to TRBJ1-6; D remains ambiguous. The material sequenced was peripheral blood mononuclear cells (PBMCs), taken at new diagnosis, from a patient treated with antithyroid drugs. This receptor was obtained from a woman aged 40 to 50 with Graves disease. CDR3 amino acids: CASSFGSVGSPLHF. CDR3 bases: TGTGCCAGCAGTTTTGGGTCAGTTGGATCACCCCTCCACTTT.